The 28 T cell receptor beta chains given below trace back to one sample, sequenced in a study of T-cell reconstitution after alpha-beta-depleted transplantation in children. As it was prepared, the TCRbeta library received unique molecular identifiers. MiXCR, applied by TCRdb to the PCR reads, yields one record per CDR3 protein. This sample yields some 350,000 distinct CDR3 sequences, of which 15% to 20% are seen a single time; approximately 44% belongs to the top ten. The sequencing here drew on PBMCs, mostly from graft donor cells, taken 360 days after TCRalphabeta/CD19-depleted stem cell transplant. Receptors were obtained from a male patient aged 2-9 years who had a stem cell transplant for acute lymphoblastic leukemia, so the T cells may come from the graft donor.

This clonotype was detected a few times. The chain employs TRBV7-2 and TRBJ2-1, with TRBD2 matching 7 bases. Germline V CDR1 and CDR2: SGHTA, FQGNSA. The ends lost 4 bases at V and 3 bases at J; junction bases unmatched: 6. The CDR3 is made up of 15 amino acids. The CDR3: CASSYAAGLYNEQFF. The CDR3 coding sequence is TGTGCCAGCAGCTATGCAGCGGGGCTCTACAATGAGCAGTTCTTC.

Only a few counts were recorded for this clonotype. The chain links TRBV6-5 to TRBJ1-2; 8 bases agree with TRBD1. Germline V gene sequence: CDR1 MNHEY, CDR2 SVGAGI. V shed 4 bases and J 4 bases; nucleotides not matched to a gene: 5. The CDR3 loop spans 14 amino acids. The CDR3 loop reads CASSSSGQGYGYTF. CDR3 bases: TGTGCCAGCAGTTCCAGTGGACAGGGCTATGGCTACACCTTC.

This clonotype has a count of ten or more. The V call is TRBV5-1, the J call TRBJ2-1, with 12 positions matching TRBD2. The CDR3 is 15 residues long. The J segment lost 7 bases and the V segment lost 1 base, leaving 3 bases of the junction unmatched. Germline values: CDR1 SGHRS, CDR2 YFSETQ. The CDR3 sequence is CASSLWTSGTNEQFF. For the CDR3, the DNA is TGCGCCAGCAGCTTGTGGACTAGCGGGACTAATGAGCAGTTCTTC.

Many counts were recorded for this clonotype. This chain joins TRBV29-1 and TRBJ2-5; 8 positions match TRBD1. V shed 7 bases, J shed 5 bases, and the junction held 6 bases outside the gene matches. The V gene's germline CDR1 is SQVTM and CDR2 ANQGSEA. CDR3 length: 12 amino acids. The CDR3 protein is CSGQGAMETQYF. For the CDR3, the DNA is TGCAGCGGTCAGGGGGCGATGGAGACCCAGTACTTC.

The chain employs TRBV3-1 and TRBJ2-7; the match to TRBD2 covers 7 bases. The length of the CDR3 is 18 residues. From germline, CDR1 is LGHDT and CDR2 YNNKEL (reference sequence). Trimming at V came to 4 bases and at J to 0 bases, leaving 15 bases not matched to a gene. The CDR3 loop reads CASSPKWRERTSSYEQYF. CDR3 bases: TGTGCCAGCAGCCCTAAGTGGAGGGAGCGGACTAGCTCCTACGAGCAGTACTTC.

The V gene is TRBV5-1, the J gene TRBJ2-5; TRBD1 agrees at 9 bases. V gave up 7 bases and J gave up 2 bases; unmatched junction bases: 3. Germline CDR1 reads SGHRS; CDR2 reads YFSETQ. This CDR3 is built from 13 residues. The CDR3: CASQGTGQETQYF. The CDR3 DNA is TGCGCCAGCCAGGGGACAGGGCAAGAGACCCAGTACTTC.

The CDR3 reads CASSLRAGTGQRGYTF. DNA for the CDR3: TGTGCCAGCAGCCTAAGGGCCGGGACAGGGCAGCGTGGCTACACCTTC. This chain uses TRBV5-5 with TRBJ1-2, with TRBD1 matching over 9 bases. The V and J ends lost 4 bases and 7 bases, in that order; junction bases with no gene match: 14. Germline V gene sequence: CDR1 SGHKS, CDR2 YYEKEE (reference sequence). The CDR3 sequence is 16 residues long.

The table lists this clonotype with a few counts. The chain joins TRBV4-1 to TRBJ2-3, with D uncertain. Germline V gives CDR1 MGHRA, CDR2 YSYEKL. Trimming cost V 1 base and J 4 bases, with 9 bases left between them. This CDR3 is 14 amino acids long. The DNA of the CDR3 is TGCGCCAGCAGCCAAGGAACTTTAGCAGATACGCAGTATTTT. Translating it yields CASSQGTLADTQYF.

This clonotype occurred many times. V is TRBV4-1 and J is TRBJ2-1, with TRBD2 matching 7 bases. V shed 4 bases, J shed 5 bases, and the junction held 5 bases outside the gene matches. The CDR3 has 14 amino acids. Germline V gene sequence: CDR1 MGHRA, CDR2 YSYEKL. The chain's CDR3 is CASSRGLGNNEQFF. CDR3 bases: TGCGCCAGCAGCCGCGGACTAGGAAACAATGAGCAGTTCTTC.

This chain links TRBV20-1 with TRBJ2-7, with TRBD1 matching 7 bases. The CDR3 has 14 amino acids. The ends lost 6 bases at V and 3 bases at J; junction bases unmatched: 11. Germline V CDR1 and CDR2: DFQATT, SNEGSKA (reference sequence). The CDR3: CSATGTVINYEQYF. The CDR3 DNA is TGCAGTGCCACCGGGACAGTAATAAACTACGAGCAGTACTTC.

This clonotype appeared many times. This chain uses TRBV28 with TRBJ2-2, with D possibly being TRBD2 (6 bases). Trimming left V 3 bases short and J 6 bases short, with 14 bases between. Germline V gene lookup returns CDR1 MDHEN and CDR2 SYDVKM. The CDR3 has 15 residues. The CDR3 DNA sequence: TGTGCCAGCAGTTTGGGGGGTGTGCTAGCCGGGGAGCTGTTTTTT. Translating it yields CASSLGGVLAGELFF.

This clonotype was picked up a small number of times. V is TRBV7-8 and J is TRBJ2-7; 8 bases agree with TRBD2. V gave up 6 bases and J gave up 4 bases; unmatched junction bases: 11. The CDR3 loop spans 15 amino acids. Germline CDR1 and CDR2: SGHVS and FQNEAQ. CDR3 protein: CASSLVERERYEQYF. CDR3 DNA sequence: TGTGCCAGCAGTCTAGTCGAGCGGGAGAGGTACGAGCAGTACTTC.

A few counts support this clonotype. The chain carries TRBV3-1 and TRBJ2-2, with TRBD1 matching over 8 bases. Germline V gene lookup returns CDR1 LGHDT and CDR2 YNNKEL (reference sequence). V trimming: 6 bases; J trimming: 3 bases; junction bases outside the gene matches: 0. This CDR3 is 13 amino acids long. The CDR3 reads CASRGQDTGELFF. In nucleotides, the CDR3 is TGTGCCAGCAGGGGACAGGACACCGGGGAGCTGTTTTTT.

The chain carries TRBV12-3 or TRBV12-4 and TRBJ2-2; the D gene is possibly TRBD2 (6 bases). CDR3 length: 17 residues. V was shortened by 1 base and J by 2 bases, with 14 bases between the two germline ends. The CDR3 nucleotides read TGTGCCAGCAGTTTAGTACGGGACTTACGAAACACCGGGGAGCTGTTTTTT. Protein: CASSLVRDLRNTGELFF.

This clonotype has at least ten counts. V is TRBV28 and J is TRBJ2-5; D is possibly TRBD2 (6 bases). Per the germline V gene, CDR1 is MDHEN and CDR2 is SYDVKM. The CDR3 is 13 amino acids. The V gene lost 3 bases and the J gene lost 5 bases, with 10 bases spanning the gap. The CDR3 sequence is CASSLGGTETQYF. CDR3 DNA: TGTGCCAGCAGTTTGGGAGGCACGGAGACCCAGTACTTC.

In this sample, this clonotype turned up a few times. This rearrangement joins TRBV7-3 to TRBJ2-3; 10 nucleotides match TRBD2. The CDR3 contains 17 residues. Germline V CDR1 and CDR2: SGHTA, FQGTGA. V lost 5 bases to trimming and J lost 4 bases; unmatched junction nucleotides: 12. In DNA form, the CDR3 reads TGTGCCAGCAGCCCCCGCCCTACTAGCGGGATGGCAGATACGCAGTATTTT. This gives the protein CASSPRPTSGMADTQYF.

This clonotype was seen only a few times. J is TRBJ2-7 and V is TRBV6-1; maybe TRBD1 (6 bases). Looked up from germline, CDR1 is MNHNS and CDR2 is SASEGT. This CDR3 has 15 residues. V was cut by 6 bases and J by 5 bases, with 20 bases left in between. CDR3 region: CASSGTPQTLNEQYF. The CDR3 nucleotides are TGTGCCAGCAGCGGGACACCGCAAACATTGAACGAGCAGTACTTC.

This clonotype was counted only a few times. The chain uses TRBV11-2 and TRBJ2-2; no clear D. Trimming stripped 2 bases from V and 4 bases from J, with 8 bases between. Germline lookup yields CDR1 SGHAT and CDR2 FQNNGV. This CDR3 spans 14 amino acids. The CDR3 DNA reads TGTGCCAGCAGCTTAATCGCCGGCACCGGGGAGCTGTTTTTT. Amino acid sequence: CASSLIAGTGELFF.

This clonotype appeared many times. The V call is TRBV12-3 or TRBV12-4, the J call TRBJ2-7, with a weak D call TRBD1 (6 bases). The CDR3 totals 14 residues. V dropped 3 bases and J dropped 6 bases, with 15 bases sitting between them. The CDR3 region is CASSLVQGLSEQYF. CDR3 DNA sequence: TGTGCCAGCAGTTTGGTACAGGGTCTCAGCGAGCAGTACTTC.

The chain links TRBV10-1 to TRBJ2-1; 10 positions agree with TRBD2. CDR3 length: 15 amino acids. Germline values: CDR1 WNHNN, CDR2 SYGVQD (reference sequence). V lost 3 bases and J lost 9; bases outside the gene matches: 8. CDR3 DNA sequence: TGCGCCAGCAGTGACCATAGCGGGAGGAGTGGTGAGCAGTTCTTC. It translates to CASSDHSGRSGEQFF.

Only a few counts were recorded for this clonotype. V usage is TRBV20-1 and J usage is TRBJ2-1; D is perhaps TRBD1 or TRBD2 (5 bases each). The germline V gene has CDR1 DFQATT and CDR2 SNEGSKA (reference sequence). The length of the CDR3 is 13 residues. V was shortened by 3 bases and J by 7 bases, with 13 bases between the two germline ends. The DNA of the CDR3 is TGCAGTGCTAGTCGGGACGTCAAAAATGAGCAGTTCTTC. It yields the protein CSASRDVKNEQFF.

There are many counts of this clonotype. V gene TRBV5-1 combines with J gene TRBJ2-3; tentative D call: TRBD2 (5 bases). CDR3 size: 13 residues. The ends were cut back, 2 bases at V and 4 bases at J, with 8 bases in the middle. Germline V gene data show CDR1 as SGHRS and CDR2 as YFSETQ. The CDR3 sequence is CASSLAVADTQYF. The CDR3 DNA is TGCGCCAGCAGCTTAGCGGTCGCAGATACGCAGTATTTT. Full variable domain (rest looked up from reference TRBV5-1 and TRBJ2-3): KAGVTQTPRYLIKTRGQQVTLSCSPISGHRSVSWYQQTPGQGLQFLFEYFSETQRNKGNFPGRFSGRQFSNSRSEMNVSTLELGDSALYLCASSLAVADTQYFGPGTRLTVL.

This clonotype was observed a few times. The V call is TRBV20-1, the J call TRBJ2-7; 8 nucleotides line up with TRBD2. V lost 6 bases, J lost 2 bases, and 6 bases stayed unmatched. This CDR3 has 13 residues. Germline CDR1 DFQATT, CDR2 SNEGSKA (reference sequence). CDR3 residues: CSAGGAPTYEQYF. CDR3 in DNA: TGCAGTGCCGGGGGGGCGCCTACCTACGAGCAGTACTTC.

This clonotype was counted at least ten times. The CDR3 spells CASSSTGALAKNIQYF. The CDR3 bases are TGTGCCAGCAGCTCTACAGGGGCGTTAGCCAAAAACATTCAGTACTTC. This chain joins TRBV7-3 and TRBJ2-4; TRBD1 matches 7 bases. Germline assignment: CDR1 SGHTA and CDR2 FQGTGA. With V trimmed by 4 bases and J by 0 bases, 6 bases remained unmatched. CDR3 length equals 16 residues.

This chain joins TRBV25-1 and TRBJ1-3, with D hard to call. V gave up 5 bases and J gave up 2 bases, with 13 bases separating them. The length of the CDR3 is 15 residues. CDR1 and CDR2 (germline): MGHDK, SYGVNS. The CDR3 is CASSPGRVAGNTIYF. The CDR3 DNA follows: TGTGCCAGCAGTCCAGGACGGGTAGCTGGAAACACCATATATTTT.

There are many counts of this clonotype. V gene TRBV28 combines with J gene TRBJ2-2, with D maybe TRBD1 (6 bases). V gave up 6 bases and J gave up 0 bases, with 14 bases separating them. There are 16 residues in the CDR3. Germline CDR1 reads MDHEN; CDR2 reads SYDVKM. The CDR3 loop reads CASRSRQATNTGELFF. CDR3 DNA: TGTGCCAGCAGAAGCCGACAGGCTACGAACACCGGGGAGCTGTTTTTT. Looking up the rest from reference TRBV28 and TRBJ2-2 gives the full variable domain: DVKVTQSSRYLVKRTGEKVFLECVQDMDHENMFWYRQDPGLGLRLIYFSYDVKMKEKGDIPEGYSVSREKKERFSLILESASTNQTSMYLCASRSRQATNTGELFFGEGSRLTVL.

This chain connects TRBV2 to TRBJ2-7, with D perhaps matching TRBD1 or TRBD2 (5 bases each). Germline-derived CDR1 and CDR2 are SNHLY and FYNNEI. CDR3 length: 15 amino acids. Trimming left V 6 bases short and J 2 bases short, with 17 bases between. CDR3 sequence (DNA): TGTGCCAGCAGCCGCGAATGGGGGAATCCCTACGAGCAGTACTTC. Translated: CASSREWGNPYEQYF.

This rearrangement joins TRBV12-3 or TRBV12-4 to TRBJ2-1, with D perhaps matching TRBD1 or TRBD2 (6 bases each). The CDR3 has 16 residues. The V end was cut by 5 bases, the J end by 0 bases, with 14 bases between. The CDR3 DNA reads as TGTGCCAGCAGTCCACTCGGGGGCCGCTCCTACAATGAGCAGTTCTTC. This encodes CASSPLGGRSYNEQFF.